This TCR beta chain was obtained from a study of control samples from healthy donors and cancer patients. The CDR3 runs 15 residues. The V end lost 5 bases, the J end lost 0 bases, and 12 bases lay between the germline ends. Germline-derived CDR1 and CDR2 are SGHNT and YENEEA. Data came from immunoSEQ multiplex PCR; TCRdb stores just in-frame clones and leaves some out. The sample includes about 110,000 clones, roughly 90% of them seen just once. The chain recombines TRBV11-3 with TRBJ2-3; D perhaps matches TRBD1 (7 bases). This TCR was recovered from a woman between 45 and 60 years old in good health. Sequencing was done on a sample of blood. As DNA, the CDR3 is TGTGCCAGCAGCCGCGGGACAGTTAGCACAGATACGCAGTATTTT. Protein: CASSRGTVSTDTQYF.